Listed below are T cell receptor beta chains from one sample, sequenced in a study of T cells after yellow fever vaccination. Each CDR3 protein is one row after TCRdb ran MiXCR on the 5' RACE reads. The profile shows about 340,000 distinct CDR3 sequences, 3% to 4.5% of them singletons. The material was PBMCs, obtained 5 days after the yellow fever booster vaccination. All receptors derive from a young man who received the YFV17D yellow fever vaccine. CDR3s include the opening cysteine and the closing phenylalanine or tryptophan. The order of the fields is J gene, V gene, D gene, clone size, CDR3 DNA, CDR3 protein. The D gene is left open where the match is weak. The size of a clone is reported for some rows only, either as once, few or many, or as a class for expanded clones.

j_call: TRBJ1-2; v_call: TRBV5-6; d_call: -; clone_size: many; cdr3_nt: TGTGCCAGCAGCTTGGAGGGGGGCCCGAGATATGGCTACACCTTC; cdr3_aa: CASSLEGGPRYGYTF
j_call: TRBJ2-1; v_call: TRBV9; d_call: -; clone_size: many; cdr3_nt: TGTGCCAGCGGGTACAATGAGCAGTTCTTC; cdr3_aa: CASGYNEQFF
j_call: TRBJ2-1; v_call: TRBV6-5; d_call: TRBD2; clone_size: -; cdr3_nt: TGTGCCAGCGGACTAGCCATGGATGAGCAGTTCTTC; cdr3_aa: CASGLAMDEQFF
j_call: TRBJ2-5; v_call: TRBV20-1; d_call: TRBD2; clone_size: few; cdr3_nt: TGCAGTGCCCTCCTAGCGGGGGGCCGGAAGACCCAGTACTTC; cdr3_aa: CSALLAGGRKTQYF
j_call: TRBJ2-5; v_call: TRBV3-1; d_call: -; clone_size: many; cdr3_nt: TGTGCCAGCAGCCTTAGCGGCTCTGAGACCCAGTACTTC; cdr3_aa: CASSLSGSETQYF
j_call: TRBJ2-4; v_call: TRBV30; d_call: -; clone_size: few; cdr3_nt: TGTGCCTGGAGCCCCGGGGGCTCAACCAAAAACATTCAGTACTTC; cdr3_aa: CAWSPGGSTKNIQYF
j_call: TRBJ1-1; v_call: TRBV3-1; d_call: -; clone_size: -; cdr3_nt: TGTGCCAGCAGCCGAAGGGCTGAAGCTTTCTTT; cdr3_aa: CASSRRAEAFF
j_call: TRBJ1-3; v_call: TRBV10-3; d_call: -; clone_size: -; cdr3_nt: TGTGCCATCAGTGAAGATGGGAACTCTGGAAACACCATATATTTT; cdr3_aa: CAISEDGNSGNTIYF
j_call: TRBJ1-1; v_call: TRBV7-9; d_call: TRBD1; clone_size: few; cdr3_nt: TGTGCCAGCAGCTCCGGACAGGGGGGTGTAAGAGACACTGAAGCTTTCTTT; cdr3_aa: CASSSGQGGVRDTEAFF
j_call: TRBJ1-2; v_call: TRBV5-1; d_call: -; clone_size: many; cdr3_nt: TGCGCCAGCAGCCTGTTCGGGGGGGATCTAGACTATGGCTACACCTTC; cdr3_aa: CASSLFGGDLDYGYTF
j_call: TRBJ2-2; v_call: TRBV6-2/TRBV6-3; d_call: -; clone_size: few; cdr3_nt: TGTGCCAGCAGGTACAGGTCCCCGAACACCGGGGAGCTGTTTTTT; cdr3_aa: CASRYRSPNTGELFF
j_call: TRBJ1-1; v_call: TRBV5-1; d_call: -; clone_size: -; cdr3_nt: TGCGCCAGCAGCTTACAGGAGTCTTCGATAAAGAACACTGAAGCTTTCTTT; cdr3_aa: CASSLQESSIKNTEAFF
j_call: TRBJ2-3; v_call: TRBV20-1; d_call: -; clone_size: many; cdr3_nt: TGCAGTGCTAGTTTTGCAGATACGCAGTATTTT; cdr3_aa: CSASFADTQYF
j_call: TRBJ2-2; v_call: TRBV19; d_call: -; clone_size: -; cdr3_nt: TGTGCCAGTAGTCGGGGCCCTCAAAACACCGGGGAGCTGTTTTTT; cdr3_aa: CASSRGPQNTGELFF
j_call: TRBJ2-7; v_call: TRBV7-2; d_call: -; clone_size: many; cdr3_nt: TGTGCCAGCAGCTTAGAGGCTTCCCTATCATACGAGCAGTACTTC; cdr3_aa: CASSLEASLSYEQYF
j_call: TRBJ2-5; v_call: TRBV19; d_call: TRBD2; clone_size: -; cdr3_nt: TGTGCCAGTAGTATAGCTAGCGGGGGGATGGAGACCCAGTACTTC; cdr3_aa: CASSIASGGMETQYF
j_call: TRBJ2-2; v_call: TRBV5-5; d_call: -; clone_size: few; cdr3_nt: TGTGCCAGCAGCTTGACGTCTACGGGACGGAACACCGGGGAGCTGTTTTTT; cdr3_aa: CASSLTSTGRNTGELFF
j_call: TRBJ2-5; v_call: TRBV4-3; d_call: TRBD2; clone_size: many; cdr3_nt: TGCGCCAGCAGCCAACTAAGCGGGGCGGGAGAGACCCAGTACTTC; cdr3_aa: CASSQLSGAGETQYF
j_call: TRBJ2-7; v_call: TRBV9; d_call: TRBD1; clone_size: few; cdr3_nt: TGTGCCAGCAGCCCCCGTGGACAGGGTACCTACGAGCAGTACTTC; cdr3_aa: CASSPRGQGTYEQYF
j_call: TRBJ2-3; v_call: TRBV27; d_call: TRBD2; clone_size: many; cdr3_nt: TGTGCCAGCAGTTATGCGGGGGAGGAAGATACGCAGTATTTT; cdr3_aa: CASSYAGEEDTQYF
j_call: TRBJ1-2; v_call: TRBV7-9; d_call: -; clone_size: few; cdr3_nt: TGTGCCAGCAGCTTAGCGGACTGGAGCTATGGCTACACCTTC; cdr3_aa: CASSLADWSYGYTF
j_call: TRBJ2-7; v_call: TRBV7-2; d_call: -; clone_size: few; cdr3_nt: TGTGCCAGCAGCCCAATTAACTACGAGCAGTACTTC; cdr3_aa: CASSPINYEQYF
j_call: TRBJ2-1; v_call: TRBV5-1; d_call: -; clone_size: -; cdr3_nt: TGCGCCAGCAGCTCCACCGGGGGTGAGCAGTTCTTC; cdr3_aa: CASSSTGGEQFF
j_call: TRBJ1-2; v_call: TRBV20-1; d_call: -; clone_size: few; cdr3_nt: TGCAGTGCCAAAACTCTCGCGTGGGGCCGTACCTTC; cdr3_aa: CSAKTLAWGRTF
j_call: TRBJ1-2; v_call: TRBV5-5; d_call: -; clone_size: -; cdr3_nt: TGTGCCAGCAGCTTGGACGGGGGAGAATATGGCTACACCTTC; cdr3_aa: CASSLDGGEYGYTF
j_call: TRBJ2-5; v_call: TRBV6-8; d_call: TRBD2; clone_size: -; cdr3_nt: TGTGCCAGCAGTTACTCGATGCCAGGGAGGGAAGAGACCCAGTACTTC; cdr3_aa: CASSYSMPGREETQYF
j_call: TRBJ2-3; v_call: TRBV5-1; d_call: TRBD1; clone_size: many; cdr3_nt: TGCGCCAGCAGCAACCGGGACAGGCGCACAGATACGCAGTATTTT; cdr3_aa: CASSNRDRRTDTQYF
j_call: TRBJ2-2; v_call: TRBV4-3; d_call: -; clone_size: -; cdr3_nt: TGCGCCAGCAGCCAAGAATCACCCACCGGGGAGCTGTTTTTT; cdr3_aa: CASSQESPTGELFF
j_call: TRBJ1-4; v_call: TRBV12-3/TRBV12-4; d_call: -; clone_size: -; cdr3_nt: TGTGCCAGCAGCTCCTCTAGCGGCGGAGGAAAACTGTTTTTT; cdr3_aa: CASSSSSGGGKLFF
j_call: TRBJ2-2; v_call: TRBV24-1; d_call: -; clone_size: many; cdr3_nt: TGTGCCACCAGTGACGGAATCCGGGACATGAACACCGGGGAGCTGTTTTTT; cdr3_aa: CATSDGIRDMNTGELFF
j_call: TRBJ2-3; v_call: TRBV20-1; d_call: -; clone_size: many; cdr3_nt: TGCAGTGCGAGAGGTTCGGCAGGGTCCTTGGATACGCAGTATTTT; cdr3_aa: CSARGSAGSLDTQYF
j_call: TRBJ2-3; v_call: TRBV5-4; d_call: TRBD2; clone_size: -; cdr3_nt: TGTGCCAGCAGCCGGACTAGCGGCACAGATACGCAGTATTTT; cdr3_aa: CASSRTSGTDTQYF
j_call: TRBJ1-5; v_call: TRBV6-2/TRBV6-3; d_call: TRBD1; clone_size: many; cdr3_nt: TGTGCCAGCAGCACCGGACAGGCCTCGGATGCCCAGCATTTT; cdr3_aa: CASSTGQASDAQHF
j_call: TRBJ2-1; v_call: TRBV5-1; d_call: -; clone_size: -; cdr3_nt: TGCGCCAGCAGCTCCAAACAGGGAACCTACAATGAGCAGTTCTTC; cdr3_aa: CASSSKQGTYNEQFF
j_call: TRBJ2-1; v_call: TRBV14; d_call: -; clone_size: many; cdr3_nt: TGTGCCAGCAGCCCCCTTGGGTGGGGGCTGGATGAGCAGTTCTTC; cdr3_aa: CASSPLGWGLDEQFF
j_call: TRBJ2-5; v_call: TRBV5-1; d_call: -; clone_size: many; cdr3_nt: TGCGCCAGCAGCTTGTTCGGCGGAGAGACCCAGTACTTC; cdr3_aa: CASSLFGGETQYF
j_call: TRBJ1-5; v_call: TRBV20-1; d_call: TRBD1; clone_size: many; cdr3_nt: TGCAGTGCTAGAGGGGACAGGAATAAGCCCCAGCATTTT; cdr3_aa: CSARGDRNKPQHF
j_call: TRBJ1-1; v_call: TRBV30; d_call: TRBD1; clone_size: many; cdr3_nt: TGTGCCTGGAGTGCCAGGGGGTTATCGGAAACTGAAGCTTTCTTT; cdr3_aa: CAWSARGLSETEAFF
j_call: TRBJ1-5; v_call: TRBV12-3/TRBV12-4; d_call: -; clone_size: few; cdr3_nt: TGTGCCAGCAGTGCCAATCAGCCCCAGCATTTT; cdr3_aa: CASSANQPQHF
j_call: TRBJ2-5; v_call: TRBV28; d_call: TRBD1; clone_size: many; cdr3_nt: TGTGCCAGCAGTTCCCGACAGGGGATAGGAGAGACCCAGTACTTC; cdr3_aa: CASSSRQGIGETQYF
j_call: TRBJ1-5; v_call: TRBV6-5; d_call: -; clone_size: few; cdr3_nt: TGTGCCAGGGGGCGCCAGCATTTT; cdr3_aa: CARGRQHF
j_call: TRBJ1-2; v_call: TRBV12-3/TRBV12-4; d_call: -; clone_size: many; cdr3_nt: TGTGCCAGCAGTTTGTGGGGCGAATCCACTAACTATGGCTACACCTTC; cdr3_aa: CASSLWGESTNYGYTF
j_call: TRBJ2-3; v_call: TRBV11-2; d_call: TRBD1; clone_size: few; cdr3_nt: TGTGCCAGCAGCTTCCGGACAGGGGGCATCGCAGATACGCAGTATTTT; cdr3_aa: CASSFRTGGIADTQYF
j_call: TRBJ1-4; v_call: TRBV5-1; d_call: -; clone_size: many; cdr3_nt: TGCGCCAGCAGCTTCGGACCCCGGGAAAAACTGTTTTTT; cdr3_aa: CASSFGPREKLFF
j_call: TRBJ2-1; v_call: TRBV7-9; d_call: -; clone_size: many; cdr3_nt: TGTGCCAGCAGCTTAGTCTCCCTCAGCTCCTACAATGAGCAGTTCTTC; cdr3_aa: CASSLVSLSSYNEQFF
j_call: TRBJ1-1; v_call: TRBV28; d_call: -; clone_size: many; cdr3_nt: TGTGCCAGCATCTCACCGGGGGGCGAAGCTTTCTTT; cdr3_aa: CASISPGGEAFF
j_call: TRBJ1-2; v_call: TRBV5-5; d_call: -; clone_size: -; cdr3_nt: TGTGCCAGCAGCTCTAGGGGCGGCTTCTATGGCTACACCTTC; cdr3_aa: CASSSRGGFYGYTF
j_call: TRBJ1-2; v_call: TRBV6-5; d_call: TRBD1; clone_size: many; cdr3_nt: TGTGCCAGCAGCCTGGACAGGTCCCACTATGGCTACACCTTC; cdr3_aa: CASSLDRSHYGYTF
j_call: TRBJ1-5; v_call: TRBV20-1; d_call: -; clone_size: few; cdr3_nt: TGCAGTGCTAGAGGTAAAGGATTCAATCAGCCCCAGCATTTT; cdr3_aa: CSARGKGFNQPQHF
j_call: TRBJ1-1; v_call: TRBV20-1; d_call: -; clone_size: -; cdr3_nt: TGCAGAGCATTTAGGGGTAACACTGAAGCTTTCTTT; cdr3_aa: CRAFRGNTEAFF
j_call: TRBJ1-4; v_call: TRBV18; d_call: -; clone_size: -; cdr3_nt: TGTGCCAGCTCACCACGGGGCGGGGATGAAAAACTGTTTTTT; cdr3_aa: CASSPRGGDEKLFF
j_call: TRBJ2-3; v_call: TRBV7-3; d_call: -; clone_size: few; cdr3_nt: TGTGCCAGCAGCTCACAACCTAGCACAGATACGCAGTATTTT; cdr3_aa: CASSSQPSTDTQYF
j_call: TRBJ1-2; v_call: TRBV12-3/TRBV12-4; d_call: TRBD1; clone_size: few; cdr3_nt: TGTGCCAGCAGTTTCCTGCCAAAGGGACAGGCTCGTTCACGGGGCTACACCTTC; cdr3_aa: CASSFLPKGQARSRGYTF
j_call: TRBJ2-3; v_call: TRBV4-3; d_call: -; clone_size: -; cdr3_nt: TGCGCCAGCAGCCAATATGTAGCAGGGGGGTCAGATACGCAGTATTTT; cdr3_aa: CASSQYVAGGSDTQYF
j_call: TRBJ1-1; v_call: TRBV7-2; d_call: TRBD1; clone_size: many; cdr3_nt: TGTGCCAGCAGCCGTGGGGACAGGGACGCTGAAGCTTTCTTT; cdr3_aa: CASSRGDRDAEAFF
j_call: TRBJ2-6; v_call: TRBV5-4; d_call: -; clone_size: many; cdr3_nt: TGTGCCAGCAGCCCCGACCTCTCTGGGGCCAACGTCCTGACTTTC; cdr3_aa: CASSPDLSGANVLTF
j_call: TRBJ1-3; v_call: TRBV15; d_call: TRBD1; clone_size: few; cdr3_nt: TGTGCCACCAGCAGAGAGCCGACAGGGTCTGGAAACACCATATATTTT; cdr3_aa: CATSREPTGSGNTIYF
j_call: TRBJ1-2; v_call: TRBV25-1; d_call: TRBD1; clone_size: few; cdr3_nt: TGTGCCAGCAACAGGGGCTGGGGTGGCTACACCTTC; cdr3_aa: CASNRGWGGYTF
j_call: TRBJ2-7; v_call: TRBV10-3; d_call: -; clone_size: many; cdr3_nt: TGTGCCATCAGTGAATACAGAGACTCCTACGAGCAGTACTTC; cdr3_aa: CAISEYRDSYEQYF
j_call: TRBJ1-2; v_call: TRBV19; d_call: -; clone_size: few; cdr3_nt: TGTGCCAGTAGTGCTGCGGGGGTAGTTTATGGCTACACCTTC; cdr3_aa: CASSAAGVVYGYTF